A single sample is the source of the 30 T cell receptor beta chains below, sequenced in a study of T cells expressing NK-cell markers (TCRdb year 2020). Libraries came from 5' RACE. This sample was sequenced with an Illumina HiSeq 2000. TCRdb reprocessed the reads, and each CDR3 protein sequence is entered once, without DNA. The record for this sample contains over 100,000 distinct CDR3 sequences. The biggest ten clones account for roughly 20% of the sample. The sequenced sample was blood T cells: a sorted CD56 or NKG2C T cell subset, CD4+ or CD8+ T cells, or bulk PBMC T cells (not recorded which). The origin of the receptors is a woman aged 18 to 75 in good health.

V is TRBV5-5 and J is TRBJ1-6. Germline assignment: CDR1 SGHKS and CDR2 YYEKEE (reference sequence). This CDR3 has 13 residues. CDR3 sequence reads: CASSLETRSPLHF.

V usage is TRBV29-1 and J usage is TRBJ2-2; TCRdb lists TRBD1, though no DNA is available to test this call. The V gene's germline CDR1 is SQVTM and CDR2 ANQGSEA. CDR3 size: 15 residues. The CDR3 reads CSVLWGSLNTGELFF.

This rearrangement joins TRBV6-5 to TRBJ1-3; TCRdb selects TRBD1, and the lack of DNA leaves this call unchecked. The CDR3 covers 15 residues. CDR1 and CDR2 (germline): MNHEY, SVGAGI. The CDR3: CASSYLTGGENTIYF.

The chain combines TRBV28 with TRBJ2-7; TCRdb gives TRBD2 as the D gene, but with no DNA this cannot be confirmed. The CDR3 is 16 amino acids. Germline CDR1 reads MDHEN; CDR2 reads SYDVKM. Here the CDR3 reads CASSLQGTSGTYEQYF.

The chain uses TRBV20-1 and TRBJ1-1; without DNA, the TCRdb call of TRBD1 cannot be checked. Germline V lookup: CDR1 DFQATT, CDR2 SNEGSKA (reference sequence). This CDR3 comprises 15 residues. The chain's CDR3 is CSAPPGQYMNTEAFF.

This chain uses TRBV9 with TRBJ2-7. The CDR3 covers 15 residues. Germline V gene data show CDR1 as SGDLS and CDR2 as YYNGEE. CDR3 amino acids: CASSVEAGAAYEQYF. Combining the CDR3 with reference TRBV9 and TRBJ2-7 gives the whole variable domain DSGVTQTPKHLITATGQRVTLRCSPRSGDLSVYWYQQSLDQGLQFLIQYYNGEERAKGNILERFSAQQFPDLHSELNLSSLELGDSALYFCASSVEAGAAYEQYFGPGTRLTVT.

The rearrangement links TRBV6-5 to TRBJ1-6; TCRdb names TRBD1, which stays unverified in the absence of DNA. The CDR3 is 18 amino acids. In germline, CDR1 is MNHEY, CDR2 SVGAGI. CDR3 amino acids: CASSYAPGTSSYNSPLHF.

V usage is TRBV19 and J usage is TRBJ2-2; TCRdb designates TRBD2, a call that cannot be tested without DNA. The CDR3 is 14 amino acids. Looked up from germline, CDR1 is LNHDA and CDR2 is SQIVND (reference sequence). CDR3 sequence reads: CASMEGTNTGELFF.

The chain has TRBV19 and TRBJ2-3; TCRdb's D gene call, TRBD1, goes unchecked for lack of DNA. Germline V CDR1 and CDR2: LNHDA, SQIVND (reference sequence). This CDR3 has 13 amino acids. CDR3 region: CASSIEGQGSQYF.

The V gene is TRBV20-1, the J gene TRBJ2-1; as DNA is missing, the TRBD1 call by TCRdb cannot be tested. This CDR3 contains 15 residues. Germline loops: CDR1 DFQATT, CDR2 SNEGSKA (reference sequence). CDR3 protein: CSAELLQGAGNEQFF.

The V call is TRBV12-5, the J call TRBJ1-1. This CDR3 comprises 14 residues. Germline CDR1 reads LGHNT; CDR2 reads FRNRAP. The CDR3 sequence is CASGLWTDDMKAFF.

This rearrangement joins TRBV6-2 or TRBV6-3 to TRBJ2-7; TCRdb's D call, TRBD2, is unchecked because there is no DNA. The CDR3 has 15 residues. CDR1 is MNHEY, CDR2 SVGEGT, per germline. The CDR3 loop reads CASSYEGGSSYEQYF.

This chain joins TRBV25-1 and TRBJ2-5; absent DNA, TCRdb's TRBD1 call cannot be checked. There are 17 residues in the CDR3. Looked up from germline, CDR1 is MGHDK and CDR2 is SYGVNS. The CDR3 region is CASSASSSRGFLETQYF.

The V and J genes are TRBV19 and TRBJ1-3; TCRdb's D gene call, TRBD1, goes unchecked for lack of DNA. CDR1 LNHDA and CDR2 SQIVND come from the germline V gene (reference sequence). The CDR3 consists of 15 residues. The CDR3 reads CASPIGTTVGNTIYF.

V and J are TRBV11-1 and TRBJ2-4; TCRdb returns TRBD1, unconfirmable since there is no DNA. The CDR3 loop spans 19 amino acids. Germline V gene data show CDR1 as SGHAT and CDR2 as FQDESV (reference sequence). CDR3 protein: CASSLAPGQGRGSKNIQYF.

The V gene is TRBV9, the J gene TRBJ1-1; TCRdb indicates TRBD1, and absent DNA this call remains unverified. From germline, CDR1 is SGDLS and CDR2 YYNGEE. The CDR3 loop spans 14 amino acids. The CDR3 region is CASSVELGGTEAFF. Using reference TRBV9 and TRBJ1-1 for the parts outside the CDR3, the full variable domain is DSGVTQTPKHLITATGQRVTLRCSPRSGDLSVYWYQQSLDQGLQFLIQYYNGEERAKGNILERFSAQQFPDLHSELNLSSLELGDSALYFCASSVELGGTEAFFGQGTRLTVV.

V usage is TRBV7-3 and J usage is TRBJ2-1; the TRBD1 assignment by TCRdb is unverifiable without DNA. This CDR3 comprises 15 residues. CDR1 and CDR2 (germline): SGHTA, FQGTGA. CDR3 loop: CASSLGGGTYNEQFF. Full variable domain (rest looked up from reference TRBV7-3 and TRBJ2-1): GAGVSQTPSNKVTEKGKYVELRCDPISGHTALYWYRQSLGQGPEFLIYFQGTGAADDSGLPNDRFFAVRPEGSVSTLKIQRTERGDSAVYLCASSLGGGTYNEQFFGPGTRLTVL.

The genes are TRBV3-1 and TRBJ2-3. This CDR3 region has 15 residues. In germline, CDR1 is LGHDT, CDR2 YNNKEL (reference sequence). This CDR3 is CASSQDNFRTDTQYF.

The chain couples TRBV5-5 to TRBJ2-7; without DNA, the TCRdb call of TRBD2 cannot be checked. Germline CDR1 and CDR2: SGHKS and YYEKEE (reference sequence). This CDR3 is 16 amino acids long. Here the CDR3 reads CASSDRVGSLGVEQYF.

V gene TRBV4-3 combines with J gene TRBJ2-3; TCRdb returns TRBD2, unconfirmable since there is no DNA. Germline loops: CDR1 LGHNA, CDR2 YSLEER. The CDR3 runs 16 residues. CDR3 region: CASSQYTSEDTDTQYF.

V usage is TRBV5-6 and J usage is TRBJ2-5. The CDR3 spans 13 residues. CDR1 and CDR2 (germline): SGHDT, YYEEEE. The CDR3 sequence is CASSLLERETQYF.

V gene TRBV27 combines with J gene TRBJ2-5; the D gene TCRdb calls, TRBD2, cannot be checked with no DNA. Looked up from germline, CDR1 is MNHEY and CDR2 is SMNVEV (reference sequence). CDR3 size: 14 residues. This CDR3 reads CASFPGGPLETQYF.

The chain recombines TRBV7-9 with TRBJ2-1; no DNA is available, so the TRBD1 call from TCRdb remains unchecked. This CDR3 region has 13 residues. CDR1 and CDR2 (germline): SEHNR, FQNEAQ (reference sequence). CDR3 sequence reads: CASSPGTNPSRFF.

The chain uses TRBV7-9 and TRBJ1-3. The CDR3 contains 14 residues. Germline V gives CDR1 SEHNR, CDR2 FQNEAQ (reference sequence). The CDR3 here is CASSLAVSGNTIYF.

The chain carries TRBV4-3 and TRBJ1-1; TCRdb's D gene call, TRBD1, goes unchecked for lack of DNA. The CDR3 sequence is 16 residues long. The germline V gene encodes CDR1 LGHNA and CDR2 YSLEER. CDR3 loop: CASSQDWGTGNTEAFF.

The gene calls are TRBV19 and TRBJ2-1; lacking DNA, the TRBD2 call made by TCRdb goes unchecked. Germline CDR1 is LNHDA and CDR2 is SQIVND (reference sequence). This CDR3 spans 15 amino acids. CDR3: CASSMGLAGYNEQFF.

The chain links TRBV7-9 to TRBJ2-1; the D call of TRBD2 rests on TCRdb alone, since no DNA is present to check it. Germline CDR1 and CDR2: SEHNR and FQNEAQ (reference sequence). CDR3 length equals 16 residues. The CDR3 reads CASSLPLSGTHNEQFF.

V is TRBV10-3 and J is TRBJ2-7. Germline assignment: CDR1 ENHRY and CDR2 SYGVKD. CDR3 length: 14 residues. The CDR3 sequence: CAISPSGTSYEQYF.

The chain employs TRBV11-2 and TRBJ2-1; TCRdb's D call of TRBD2 is untestable without DNA. The CDR3 runs 19 residues. Germline values: CDR1 SGHAT, CDR2 FQNNGV. CDR3 sequence reads: CASSSLAGLKRSSYNEQFF. Based on the CDR3 plus reference TRBV11-2 and TRBJ2-1, the full variable domain is EAGVAQSPRYKIIEKRQSVAFWCNPISGHATLYWYQQILGQGPKLLIQFQNNGVVDDSQLPKDRFSAERLKGVDSTLKIQPAKLEDSAVYLCASSSLAGLKRSSYNEQFFGPGTRLTVL.

The genes are TRBV4-1 and TRBJ2-7. The CDR3 consists of 13 residues. Germline assignment: CDR1 MGHRA and CDR2 YSYEKL. The CDR3 loop is CASSQDSGYEQYF.